This paragraph covers one TCR beta chain sequence. Its antigen is unidentified. This sample is part of a study of T cell repertoires in cytomegalovirus infection. As for the study in general: Indications of both CMV infection and matching HLA type were provided by public TCR beta signatures.

Study-wide results and caveats: Within the response measured ex vivo, HLA-C-restricted CMV-specific TCR beta clonotypes were dominant. Pooled public TCR beta family frequency picked out CMV carriers with the relevant HLA.

TCRdb fed the reads into MiXCR, producing one record per CDR3 protein. The data contain 450,000 to 650,000 distinct CDR3 sequences, roughly 42% of them singletons. The sample consisted of cultured PBMCs, taken from culture after CMV antigen stimulation. The TCR sequence derives from a human donor in good health (CMV status not recorded). Some clones in this sample may be carry-over from other donors' samples.

DNA for the CDR3: TGTGCCAGCAGTTACTCCGGTCGGGGGACAAAGGAAACCTACACCTTC. It specifies CASSYSGRGTKETYTF. J is TRBJ1-2 and V is TRBV6-5; the D gene is possibly TRBD1 (6 bases). Germline V gene sequence: CDR1 MNHEY, CDR2 SVGAGI. The CDR3 runs 16 residues. Trimming took off 0 bases at V and 10 bases at J, with 21 bases between the two ends.